Below, 7 T cell receptor beta chains from the same sample are listed, as sequenced in a study of early T cells in non-severe SARS-CoV-2 infection. TCRdb itself ran the 5' RACE reads through MiXCR, one entry per CDR3 protein. The sample lists 55,000 to 70,000 distinct CDR3 sequences, more than 3.5% seen once, with roughly 3.6% in the top ten. The source was whole blood, collected at baseline. Receptor source: an adult who was a healthcare worker with PCR-confirmed SARS-CoV-2 infection or an uninfected control (not recorded which). The donor label of this sample is uncertain.

The chain carries TRBV4-1 and TRBJ2-2; 7 bases align to TRBD2. This CDR3 has 15 residues. The J segment lost 6 bases and the V segment lost 1 base, leaving 5 bases of the junction unmatched. CDR1 and CDR2 from the germline V gene are MGHRA and YSYEKL. The CDR3 reads CASSQGLAPAGELFF. CDR3 bases: TGCGCCAGCAGCCAAGGACTAGCTCCCGCCGGGGAGCTGTTTTTT.

There are a few counts of this clonotype. The chain recombines TRBV7-2 with TRBJ2-4; 8 bases map to TRBD1. Germline loops: CDR1 SGHTA, CDR2 FQGNSA. The CDR3 is 16 residues long. V shed 0 bases and J 8 bases; nucleotides not matched to a gene: 9. CDR3 sequence reads: CASSLAWTGYGDIQYF. The CDR3 nucleotides are TGTGCCAGCAGCTTAGCGTGGACAGGGTATGGGGACATTCAGTACTTC. The whole variable domain, filled in from reference TRBV7-2 and TRBJ2-4, reads GAGVSQSPSNKVTEKGKDVELRCDPISGHTALYWYRQSLGQGLEFLIYFQGNSAPDKSGLPSDRFSAERTGGSVSTLTIQRTQQEDSAVYLCASSLAWTGYGDIQYFGAGTRLSVL.

The chain couples TRBV6-2 or TRBV6-3 to TRBJ1-1, with 7 positions matching TRBD1. Per the germline V gene, CDR1 is MNHEY and CDR2 is SVGEGT. This CDR3 is built from 14 residues. V lost 2 bases, J lost 4 bases, and 4 bases stayed unmatched. CDR3 nucleotide sequence: TGTGCCAGCAGTTACCCAGGGGGAAGCACTGAAGCTTTCTTT. Protein sequence: CASSYPGGSTEAFF.

This clonotype was counted between two and nine times. This chain links TRBV30 with TRBJ1-5; 9 nucleotides align to TRBD1. V lost 3 bases to trimming and J lost 9 bases; unmatched junction nucleotides: 6. This CDR3 comprises 13 residues. In germline, CDR1 is GTSNPN, CDR2 SVGIG (reference sequence). Here the CDR3 reads CAWRQGAMGPQHF. CDR3 sequence (DNA): TGTGCCTGGAGACAGGGGGCTATGGGGCCCCAGCATTTT.

The sample holds many counts of this clonotype. The V gene is TRBV20-1, the J gene TRBJ1-5, with 9 bases identical to TRBD1. J lost 5 bases, V lost 1 base, and 15 bases had no gene match. Per the germline V gene, CDR1 is DFQATT and CDR2 is SNEGSKA (reference sequence). The CDR3 loop spans 18 amino acids. The CDR3 region has the DNA TGCAGTGCTAGAGCCCACCTAGGGAGGACAGGGGACGATCAGCCCCAGCATTTT. Translating it yields CSARAHLGRTGDDQPQHF.

The chain uses TRBV4-3 and TRBJ2-6; D is undetermined. The CDR3 has 16 residues. Germline CDR1 LGHNA, CDR2 YSLEER. The germline V and J ends were trimmed by 0 bases and 1 base, with 7 bases remaining between them. The chain's CDR3 is CASSQEGTSGANVLTF. CDR3 nucleotide sequence: TGCGCCAGCAGCCAAGAGGGCACATCTGGGGCCAACGTCCTGACTTTC.

The rearrangement uses TRBV5-1 and TRBJ2-5; 8 positions match TRBD1. V shed 1 base, J shed 4 bases, and the junction held 6 bases outside the gene matches. The V gene's germline CDR1 is SGHRS and CDR2 YFSETQ. CDR3 length: 15 residues. The CDR3 protein is CASSLQTGDGETQYF. As DNA, the CDR3 is TGCGCCAGCAGCTTGCAGACAGGGGATGGAGAGACCCAGTACTTC.